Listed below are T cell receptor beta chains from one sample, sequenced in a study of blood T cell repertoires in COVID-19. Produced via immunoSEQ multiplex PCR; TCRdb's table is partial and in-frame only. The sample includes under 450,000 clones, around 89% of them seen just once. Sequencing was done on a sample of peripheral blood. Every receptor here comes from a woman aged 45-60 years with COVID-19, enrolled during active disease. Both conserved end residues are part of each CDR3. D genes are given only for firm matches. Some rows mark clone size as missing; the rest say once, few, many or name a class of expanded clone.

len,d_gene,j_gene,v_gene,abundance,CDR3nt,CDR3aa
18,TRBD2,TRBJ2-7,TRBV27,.,TGTGCCAGCAGTCCACCAAGGACCAGCCGGGGGGGGGACCACGAGCAGTACTTC,CASSPPRTSRGGDHEQYF
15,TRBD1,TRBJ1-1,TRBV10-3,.,TGTGCCATCACCAAAGACAGGGAGAGGTACACTGAAGCTTTCTTT,CAITKDRERYTEAFF
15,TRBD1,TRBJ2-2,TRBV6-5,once,TGTGCCAGCAGCCCATACAGGGGTGGCACCGGGGAGCTGTTTTTT,CASSPYRGGTGELFF
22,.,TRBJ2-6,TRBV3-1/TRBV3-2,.,TGTGCCAGCAGCCAAGCCAGGATCCCCACAGTTTGGGGGAGGACTGGGGCCAACGTCCTGACTTTC,CASSQARIPTVWGRTGANVLTF
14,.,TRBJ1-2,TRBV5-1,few,TGCGCCAGCAGCCCAAGCCTCTCCAGCGAACCAAGGCGGTTC,CASSPSLSSEPRRF
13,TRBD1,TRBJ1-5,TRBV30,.,TGTGCCTGGCAGGGGGGACCGCGACAGCCCCAGCATTTT,CAWQGGPRQPQHF
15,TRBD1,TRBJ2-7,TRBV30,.,TGTGCCTGGAGTGTCCCGGGACAGGGATCCCCTGCCCAGTACTTC,CAWSVPGQGSPAQYF
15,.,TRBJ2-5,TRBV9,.,TGTGCCAGCAGCTCAGGAGGGGCACGCCAAGAGACCCAGTACTTC,CASSSGGARQETQYF
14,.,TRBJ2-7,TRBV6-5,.,TGTGCCAGCAGTTTGTCGGGGAAAATGTACGAGCAGTACTTC,CASSLSGKMYEQYF
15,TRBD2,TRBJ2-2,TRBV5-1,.,TGCGCCAGCAACGCAGCGGGGGGAATCACCGGGGAGCTGTTTTTT,CASNAAGGITGELFF
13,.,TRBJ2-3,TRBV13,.,TGTGCCAGCAGCTTACCAAGCACAGATACGCAGTATTTT,CASSLPSTDTQYF
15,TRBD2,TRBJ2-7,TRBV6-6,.,TGTGCCAGCAGTTACGGGAGGGACGGCGCCTACGAGCAGTACTTC,CASSYGRDGAYEQYF
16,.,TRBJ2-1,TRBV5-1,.,TGCGCCAGCAGCTTGGTACCCACTAAGTTTGAAAATGAGCAGTTCTTC,CASSLVPTKFENEQFF
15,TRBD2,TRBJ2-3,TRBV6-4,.,TGTGCCAGCAGTGACCGACCCGGGGGGACAGATACGCAGTATTTT,CASSDRPGGTDTQYF
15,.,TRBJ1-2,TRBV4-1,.,TGCGCCAGCAGCCAAGACCCTCAGGGCTACTATGGCTACACCTTC,CASSQDPQGYYGYTF
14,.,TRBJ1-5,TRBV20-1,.,TGCAGTGCTAGTTCTGGGCAGGAATTACAGCCCCAGCATTTT,CSASSGQELQPQHF
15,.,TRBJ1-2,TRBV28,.,TGTGCCAGCAGCCCCGCCGTAGTACGGGACTATGGCTACACCTTC,CASSPAVVRDYGYTF
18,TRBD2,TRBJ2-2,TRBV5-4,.,TGTGCCAGCAGCTGGGGTCCTACTAGCGGGGGTATGGCCGGGGAGCTGTTTTTT,CASSWGPTSGGMAGELFF
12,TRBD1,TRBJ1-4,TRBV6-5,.,TGTGCCAGCAGTCCCCACAGGGGAAAACTGTTTTTT,CASSPHRGKLFF
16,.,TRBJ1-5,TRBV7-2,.,TGTGCCAGCAGCCTAAATGGGGGCAGGGACAATCAGCCCCAGCATTTT,CASSLNGGRDNQPQHF